This T cell receptor beta chain was identified during a study of T-cell reconstitution after alpha-beta-depleted transplantation in children. This CDR3 has 14 amino acids. CDR1 and CDR2 (germline): LNHDA, SQIVND (reference sequence). With 6 bases clipped from V and 5 bases from J, the junction kept 6 bases outside the gene matches. Unique molecular identifiers were built into the TCRbeta library. TCRdb reprocessed the PCR reads with MiXCR, giving one entry per CDR3 protein. The sample holds about 120,000 distinct CDR3 sequences; 10% are singletons and the top ten take 8%. The chain couples TRBV19 to TRBJ1-5; 8 bases agree with TRBD1. This clonotype was obtained from a human donor who donated a stem cell graft to a child with acute lymphoblastic leukemia. The specimen was PBMCs from the stem cell graft donor, collected from the stem cell graft. The CDR3, as DNA: TGTGCCAGTAGAGAACAGGGGGGCCATCAGCCCCAGCATTTT. It translates to CASREQGGHQPQHF.